This T cell receptor (beta chain) stems from a study of blood T cells in healthy people across ages. Regarding the study as a whole: Donor CMV status, an unknown factor, possibly confounded changes in expanded clonotypes. Because sorting was not performed, PBMCs prevented conclusive naive versus antigen-experienced comparison. As age increased, TCR beta diversity per million T cells fell in a roughly linear fashion.

Points on this clonotype: Its target is unknown.

V was pared by 5 bases and J by 5 bases, with 21 bases between. The CDR3 contains 16 residues. Germline values: CDR1 LGHNA, CDR2 YNFKEQ. A second PCR, run for roughly 7 to 11 cycles, used a sample-barcoded 5' primer plus a J-beta primer mix. From the 5' RACE reads, TCRdb called clonotypes with MiXCR, one entry per CDR3 protein. The sample lists about 780,000 distinct CDR3 sequences; 46% were seen once. What was sequenced was blood. The origin of this receptor is a man at least 80 years old in good health. V usage is TRBV4-2 and J usage is TRBJ1-2; tentative D call: TRBD1 (5 bases). The CDR3 reads CASSLRGGRDGYGYTF. CDR3 bases: TGTGCCAGCAGCTTGAGGGGAGGCAGGGACGGATATGGCTACACCTTC.